This TCR beta chain derives from a study of immune evolution from preneoplasia to lung adenocarcinoma. CDR3 size: 13 residues. Germline CDR1 is SGHDT and CDR2 is YYEEEE. Trimming pared 6 bases from V and 3 bases from J, leaving 12 bases between. Profiled with immunoSEQ multiplex PCR; TCRdb holds only in-frame clones, not every one. Here the sample spans around 3,900 clones, approximately 73% being singletons. Sequencing was performed on FFPE invasive lung adenocarcinoma tissue. The TCR originated in an older person with invasive lung adenocarcinoma. Some clones in this sample may be carry-over from other donors' samples. V is TRBV5-6 and J is TRBJ1-1, with D uncertain. CDR3 sequence: CASKWSGHTEAFF. The CDR3 DNA follows: TGTGCCAGCAAATGGAGCGGGCACACTGAAGCTTTCTTT. Based on the CDR3 plus reference TRBV5-6 and TRBJ1-1, the full variable domain is DAGVTQSPTHLIKTRGQQVTLRCSPKSGHDTVSWYQQALGQGPQFIFQYYEEEERQRGNFPDRFSGHQFPNYSSELNVNALLLGDSALYLCASKWSGHTEAFFGQGTRLTVV.